The entry that follows covers one TCR beta chain sequence. There are many counts of this clonotype. It lacks a known antigen. No base qualities exist here, and no much larger clone lies one base off it. Ophthalmopathy patients were characterized by moderately to severely active disease, a Clinical Activity Score of at least 3, a NOSPECS grade of at least 4, and a disease duration under 3 months. Patients were excluded if they had other autoimmune diseases, uncontrolled infections, pregnancy or lactation. Diagnosis relied on clinical symptoms, serum thyroxine, TRAb, thyroid ultrasound and orbital computed tomography. PBMCs were isolated from 7.5 to 10 ml of fresh peripheral blood by Ficoll-Paque density gradient centrifugation. Total RNA was extracted using Trizol reagent, and RNA quality was checked on an Agilent 2100 Bioanalyzer. The germline ends are 12 bases apart after V is trimmed by 9 bases and J by 1 base. The germline V gene gives CDR1 as SGHDN and CDR2 as FVKESK. The CDR3 sequence holds 13 residues, the cysteine and phenylalanine included. The CDR3 DNA has 39 bases and is translated from base 1.

This specimen comes from a study of Graves' ophthalmopathy and Graves' hyperthyroidism (dated by TCRdb to 2017 to 2018). In terms of the full investigation: Peripheral blood was collected at initial diagnosis, prior to any treatment. The study used signatures of the TCR beta repertoire to tell Graves' ophthalmopathy apart from Graves' hyperthyroidism and to predict which patients would progress to ophthalmopathy. In total, approximately 130 blood samples were TCR-sequenced: around 42 ophthalmopathy, under 80 hyperthyroidism and some 17 hyperthyroidism-to-ophthalmopathy patients. To explore V-J signatures distinguishing ophthalmopathy from hyperthyroidism, a discovery set of under 110 patients (more than 40 ophthalmopathy, about 57 stable hyperthyroidism) was enrolled. For independent validation, a separate cohort was made up of 18 to 20 hyperthyroidism patients plus 17 patients who later progressed from hyperthyroidism to ophthalmopathy. In several hyperthyroidism patients, the T-cell repertoires found in thyroid tissue were compared with those found in blood. After sampling, hyperthyroidism patients received methimazole starting at 30 mg daily, and ophthalmopathy patients received high-dose intravenous methylprednisolone. The 75 to 100 discovery patients were randomly split 7:3 into training and test sets.

General findings and caveats noted by the study authors: No statistical method was used to predetermine the sample size, and group allocation was not hidden from the investigators. In cross-validation, the 13-signature model distinguished ophthalmopathy from stable hyperthyroidism with 85% to 90% sensitivity and 81% to 83% specificity, and in the test set the corresponding values were approximately 80% and 68%. In validation, the model predicted ophthalmopathy progression with 70.59% sensitivity and roughly 72% specificity; fewer than 15 predicted patients were CT-confirmed with GO in a median of 6.5 months. Among expanded thyroid clonotypes with frequency above 0.001, most also showed up in blood, which suggests that blood repertoires may reflect the thyroid immune response.

TCR beta CDR3 regions were amplified from RNA transcripts for repertoire sequencing. HTBI primers and the Qiagen OneStep RT-PCR kit were used in a first-round RT-PCR, which was followed by a second-round multiplex PCR, size selection and purification. The libraries underwent paired-end sequencing with 100 bp reads on an Illumina HiSeq2000. On the authors' methods: SOAPnuke was used to process the reads, throwing out any read that had adapters, had uncalled bases, had a mean Phred below 15, or lacked an exact constant-primer or identifier match. COPE v1.2.5 was used to merge the high-quality paired reads. Clonotypes were defined as unique nucleotide sequences and were aligned to IMGT TRB V, D and J references using MiTCR v1.1. The analysis was limited to V-J combinations with a frequency above 0.0001, which together covered 99% to 99.2% of the repertoires. For each V-J combination, a TCR clonal expansion and chaos score was defined as F50 clonal expansion divided by the chaos observed in the TCRdist matrix. Welch's t-statistics and random forest were used to reduce the features to about twelve V-J combinations, which were then used as input to a naive Bayes classifier. The similarity between thyroid and blood repertoires was quantified using the Morisita-Horn index. TCRdb cleaned the public reads at Q25 with fastp, built clones with MiXCR and kept in-frame beta chains. Records with the same CDR3 protein are collapsed into one entry carrying the most frequent genes and DNA. The V and J calls reflect TCRdb's pipeline rather than the authors' work. This sample is represented by some 210,000 distinct CDR3 sequences; 25% to 35% of them were singletons. The ten largest make up about 9.1% of the sample.

Sample: peripheral blood. The rearranged segments are TRBV14 and TRBJ1-2, and TRBD1 may be the D gene, going by 5 matching bases. This clonotype was obtained from a man aged 50 or older with Graves' ophthalmopathy. Donor details come from another sample of the same person, matched by shared clones. The base sequence is TGTGCCAGTAGTAGGGACCGTAACTATGGCTACACCTTC. It translates as CASSRDRNYGYTF.